This T cell receptor beta chain is drawn from a study of blood T cell repertoires in COVID-19. Overall study: Sites across the United States, Italy and Spain contributed samples from acute and convalescent COVID-19. Sample material is recorded as cDNA or gDNA derived from T cells, B-cell-depleted T cells, or PBMCs.

Germline CDR1 reads MGHRA; CDR2 reads YSYEKL. Trimming pared 3 bases from V and 10 bases from J, leaving 21 bases between. This CDR3 is 16 amino acids long. Sequencing used immunoSEQ multiplex PCR; TCRdb keeps in-frame clones, though not all of them. The sample records about 260,000 clones, about 88% being singletons. Participants, 18 to 89 years old, spanned approximately 26 US areas. Participants' reported clinical history set cohort assignment. The source material was PBMCs or T cells enriched from blood (not recorded which). This chain uses TRBV4-1 with TRBJ1-4, with a possible D match to TRBD1 (6 bases). This TCR was sampled from a man aged 25-45 years with acute COVID-19. CDR3 amino acids: CASSQPTSGEVGKLFF. The CDR3 DNA reads as TGCGCCAGCAGCCAGCCCACCTCAGGGGAAGTAGGAAAACTGTTTTTT.